This TCR beta chain was retrieved from a study of beta chain features in type 1 diabetes. The sequenced template was cDNA made from the entire isolated RNA. Clones were sequenced by immunoSEQ multiplex PCR, and TCRdb holds only the in-frame ones, with some missing. The data contain 810,000 or so clones, roughly 16% of them singletons. CDR3 length: 15 amino acids. J was trimmed by 2 bases and V by 6 bases; bases with no gene match: 7. Per germline, CDR1 MNHNY and CDR2 SVGAGI (reference sequence). The sample holds a few counts of this clone. The TCR was taken from a woman between 18 and 30 years old in good health. Sequencing was done on a sample of naive CD4+ T cells from blood. V and J are TRBV6-6 and TRBJ2-3, with 8 bases lining up with TRBD1. This CDR3 is CASSQGQVFTDTQYF. The DNA for the CDR3 is TGTGCCAGCAGCCAGGGACAGGTATTCACAGATACGCAGTATTTT.